Shown below are 8 T cell receptor beta chains from a single sample sequenced in a study of blood T cell repertoires in COVID-19. Some clones are missing from TCRdb's copy, which holds only in-frame ones; the method was immunoSEQ multiplex PCR. The data show under 300,000 clones, around four fifths seen once. Sequenced material: peripheral blood. All receptors come from a man older than 75 with acute or convalescent COVID-19.

The rearrangement uses TRBV5-1 and TRBJ2-7, with D possibly matching TRBD1 (5 bases). The germline gives CDR1 SGHRS, CDR2 YFSETQ. CDR3 size: 17 residues. V was clipped by 0 bases and J by 5 bases, with 21 bases between them. CDR3 coding DNA: TGCGCCAGCAGCTTGGTCGCCGGACACGGCGTCGTCGACGAGCAGTACTTC. Protein product: CASSLVAGHGVVDEQYF.

The rearrangement links TRBV28 to TRBJ2-2; D is perhaps TRBD2 (6 bases). V was shortened by 2 bases and J by 1 base, with 11 bases between the two germline ends. From germline, CDR1 is MDHEN and CDR2 SYDVKM. The CDR3 has 16 residues. The CDR3 region has the DNA TGTGCCAGCAGTTTAAGTAGGGAGGTGAACACCGGGGAGCTGTTTTTT. Protein product: CASSLSREVNTGELFF. Full variable domain (rest looked up from reference TRBV28 and TRBJ2-2): DVKVTQSSRYLVKRTGEKVFLECVQDMDHENMFWYRQDPGLGLRLIYFSYDVKMKEKGDIPEGYSVSREKKERFSLILESASTNQTSMYLCASSLSREVNTGELFFGEGSRLTVL.

In its sample, this clone was seen a few times. The chain recombines TRBV6-4 with TRBJ1-1, with a possible D match to TRBD1 (6 bases). Trimming took off 3 bases at V and 11 bases at J, with 19 bases between the two ends. CDR3 size: 14 residues. From germline, CDR1 is MRHNA and CDR2 SNTAGT. CDR3 DNA: TGTGCCAGCAGTGAGTTTGGGGGCGGGGGTTCGGCTTTCTTT. Its translation is CASSEFGGGGSAFF.

The chain is built from TRBV2 and TRBJ2-7; 7 nucleotides agree with TRBD2. This CDR3 has 17 amino acids. Trimming removed 0 bases from V and 3 bases from J; junction bases left unmatched: 11. From germline, CDR1 is SNHLY and CDR2 FYNNEI. CDR3 residues: CASSEAPWERGNYEQYF. The CDR3 nucleotides are TGTGCCAGCAGTGAAGCGCCATGGGAGCGGGGCAACTACGAGCAGTACTTC.

The V call is TRBV7-2, the J call TRBJ1-3; D call uncertain. The CDR3 is 16 amino acids. V gave up 5 bases and J gave up 0 bases, with 14 bases separating them. Germline V lookup: CDR1 SGHTA, CDR2 FQGNSA. CDR3 residues: CASSPVQWSSGNTIYF. The CDR3 DNA is TGTGCCAGCAGCCCCGTCCAGTGGAGCTCTGGAAACACCATATATTTT.

The genes are TRBV27 and TRBJ1-2; 8 bases map to TRBD1. Germline V lookup: CDR1 MNHEY, CDR2 SMNVEV (reference sequence). The CDR3 totals 15 residues. Unmatched junction bases numbered 9, after V lost 4 bases and J lost 5 bases. CDR3 residues: CASSSTDRADYGYTF. CDR3 nucleotide sequence: TGTGCCAGCAGTTCAACGGACAGGGCTGATTATGGCTACACCTTC.

The chain carries TRBV5-1 and TRBJ2-3, with TRBD2 matching over 12 bases. This CDR3 spans 17 amino acids. Germline trimming cut 3 bases from V and 3 bases from J; bases unmatched to any gene: 8. Germline CDR1 and CDR2: SGHRS and YFSETQ. The DNA for the CDR3 is TGCGCCAGCAGCTCTAGGACTAGCGGGGCAACGACAGATACGCAGTATTTT. It encodes CASSSRTSGATTDTQYF.

The gene calls are TRBV6-1 and TRBJ1-5; the match to TRBD1 covers 9 bases. Looked up from germline, CDR1 is MNHNS and CDR2 is SASEGT. Trimming cost V 3 bases and J 5 bases; bases outside gene matches: 11. This CDR3 has 17 amino acids. The DNA of the CDR3 is TGTGCCAGCAGTGACGCGATTCGGACAGGGGCGGATCAGCCCCAGCATTTT. Translation: CASSDAIRTGADQPQHF.